The entry below describes one T cell receptor (beta chain). Trimming cost V 4 bases and J 2 bases, with 5 bases left between them. The length of the CDR3 is 12 residues. CDR1 is SGHTA and CDR2 is FQGNSA in the germline V gene. In Seattle, patients joined the study during active infection and were tracked longitudinally. This specimen belongs to a study of blood T cell repertoires in COVID-19. Study-wide background: Samples representing acute and convalescent COVID-19 were sourced from the United States, Italy and Spain. T cells, B-cell-depleted T cells, or PBMCs provided the cDNA or gDNA that served as material.

The table came from immunoSEQ multiplex PCR; TCRdb's copy has only in-frame clones and leaves some out. The sample lists 150,000 to 200,000 clones; under 85% were seen once. The specimen was peripheral blood. This receptor was taken from a woman aged 70-85 years with COVID-19, enrolled during active disease. The chain joins TRBV7-2 to TRBJ2-5; no clear D. The DNA for the CDR3 is TGTGCCAGCAGCTCCCTTCAAGAGACCCAGTACTTC. Translating it yields CASSSLQETQYF.